A selection of T cell receptor beta chains follows, all from one sample in a study of shared clonotypes between healthy human individuals. Repertoires were generated with immunoSEQ multiplex PCR, while TCRdb's copy carries only in-frame clones and drops some. Among 2,500,000 or so clones listed, approximately 90% were seen once. Sample: naive CD4+ T cells sorted from blood. The receptors come from a man aged 18 to 30 in good health. The CDR3 runs from the conserved cysteine through the conserved F or W. Each record gives: V gene, J gene, D gene, CDR3 protein, CDR3 DNA. D genes are given only for firm matches.

v_gene: TRBV28
j_gene: TRBJ1-5
d_gene: TRBD1
CDR3aa: CASSRRDSRNQPQHF
CDR3nt: TGTGCCAGCAGCCGCCGGGACAGCCGCAATCAGCCCCAGCATTTT

v_gene: TRBV7-9
j_gene: TRBJ1-1
d_gene: TRBD1
CDR3aa: CASSLVRLGTGGNEAFF
CDR3nt: TGTGCCAGCAGCTTAGTCCGATTAGGGACAGGGGGAAACGAAGCTTTCTTT

v_gene: TRBV28
j_gene: TRBJ1-2
d_gene: .
CDR3aa: CASIRGMNYGYTF
CDR3nt: TGTGCCAGCATTAGGGGAATGAACTATGGCTACACCTTC

v_gene: TRBV9
j_gene: TRBJ2-2
d_gene: .
CDR3aa: CASSVRGTENTGELFF
CDR3nt: TGTGCCAGCAGCGTTCGGGGGACAGAGAACACCGGGGAGCTGTTTTTT

v_gene: TRBV7-2
j_gene: TRBJ2-7
d_gene: TRBD2
CDR3aa: CASSLIGGTSGSEQYF
CDR3nt: TGTGCCAGCAGCTTAATAGGGGGGACTAGCGGGAGCGAGCAGTACTTC

v_gene: TRBV25-1
j_gene: TRBJ2-7
d_gene: .
CDR3aa: CASSHTGSSYEQYF
CDR3nt: TGTGCCAGCAGTCATACAGGGAGCTCCTACGAGCAGTACTTC

v_gene: TRBV10-1
j_gene: TRBJ2-2
d_gene: TRBD1
CDR3aa: CASSFAQGYGELFF
CDR3nt: TGCGCCAGCTCTTTCGCACAGGGGTACGGGGAGCTGTTTTTT

v_gene: TRBV9
j_gene: TRBJ2-2
d_gene: .
CDR3aa: CASSVASWSLSTGELFF
CDR3nt: TGTGCCAGCAGCGTAGCCTCCTGGTCCTTATCCACCGGGGAGCTGTTTTTT

v_gene: TRBV14
j_gene: TRBJ1-2
d_gene: .
CDR3aa: CASSQGLYGYTF
CDR3nt: TGTGCCAGCAGCCAGGGACTATATGGCTACACCTTC

v_gene: TRBV28
j_gene: TRBJ2-3
d_gene: TRBD2
CDR3aa: CASSLLRTSLHTQYF
CDR3nt: TGTGCCAGCAGCCTCCTTCGGACTAGCCTTCATACGCAGTATTTT

v_gene: TRBV19
j_gene: TRBJ2-1
d_gene: TRBD2
CDR3aa: CASSMGSRASGGQMYNEQFF
CDR3nt: TGTGCCAGTAGTATGGGCTCCCGGGCTAGCGGGGGACAGATGTACAATGAGCAGTTCTTC

v_gene: TRBV10-2
j_gene: TRBJ2-1
d_gene: TRBD2
CDR3aa: CASAERGGGPNEQFF
CDR3nt: TGCGCCAGCGCGGAACGCGGGGGGGGCCCTAATGAGCAGTTCTTC

v_gene: TRBV19
j_gene: TRBJ2-2
d_gene: TRBD1
CDR3aa: CASSIGDRVTGELFF
CDR3nt: TGTGCCAGTAGTATAGGGGACAGGGTCACCGGGGAGCTGTTTTTT

v_gene: TRBV28
j_gene: TRBJ2-1
d_gene: TRBD2
CDR3aa: CASSPGTSGGDEQFF
CDR3nt: TGTGCCAGCAGTCCTGGGACTAGCGGGGGAGATGAGCAGTTCTTC

v_gene: TRBV28
j_gene: TRBJ1-2
d_gene: TRBD1
CDR3aa: CASRAGQGPGYTF
CDR3nt: TGTGCCAGCAGGGCTGGACAGGGTCCGGGCTACACCTTC

v_gene: TRBV5-5
j_gene: TRBJ2-5
d_gene: TRBD1
CDR3aa: CASSDSRQGETQYF
CDR3nt: TGTGCCAGCAGCGACTCGAGACAGGGAGAGACCCAGTACTTC

v_gene: TRBV6-1
j_gene: TRBJ1-2
d_gene: .
CDR3aa: CASSGQTNYGYTF
CDR3nt: TGTGCCAGCAGTGGACAGACGAACTATGGCTACACCTTC

v_gene: TRBV7-2
j_gene: TRBJ1-2
d_gene: .
CDR3aa: CASSLGTYLGGYTF
CDR3nt: TGTGCCAGCAGCTTAGGGACGTATCTTGGTGGCTACACCTTC

v_gene: TRBV2
j_gene: TRBJ1-1
d_gene: .
CDR3aa: CASSQMLNTEAFF
CDR3nt: TGTGCCAGCAGCCAAATGCTGAACACTGAAGCTTTCTTT

v_gene: TRBV5-1
j_gene: TRBJ2-5
d_gene: .
CDR3aa: CASSRDSFGYQETQYF
CDR3nt: TGCGCCAGCAGCCGGGACTCCTTCGGATACCAAGAGACCCAGTACTTC